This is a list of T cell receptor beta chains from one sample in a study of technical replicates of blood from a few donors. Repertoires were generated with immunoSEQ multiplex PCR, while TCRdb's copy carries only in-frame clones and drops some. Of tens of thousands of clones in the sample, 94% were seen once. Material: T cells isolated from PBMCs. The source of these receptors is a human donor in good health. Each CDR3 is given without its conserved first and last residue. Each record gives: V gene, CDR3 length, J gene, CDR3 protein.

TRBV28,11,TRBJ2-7,ASSLGQSYEQY
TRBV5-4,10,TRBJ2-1,ASSNTYNEQF
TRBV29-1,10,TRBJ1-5,SVGQGGQPQH
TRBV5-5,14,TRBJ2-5,ASSPNPGQGKETQY
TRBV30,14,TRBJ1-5,AWSRGQGRGDQPQH
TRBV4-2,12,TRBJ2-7,ASSTQGGYYEQY
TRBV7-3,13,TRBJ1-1,ASSKIIRQGTEAF
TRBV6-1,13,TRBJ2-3,ASSELRKGTDTQY
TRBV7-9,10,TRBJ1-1,ASSLENRAGF
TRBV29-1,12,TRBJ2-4,SVEGGEVANIQY
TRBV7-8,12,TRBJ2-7,ASSSKDSVDEQY
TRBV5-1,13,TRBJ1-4,ASSSSGGDNEKLF
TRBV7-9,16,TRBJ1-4,ASSRQTGKIGANEKLF
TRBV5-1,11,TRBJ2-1,ASSLAWAAEQF
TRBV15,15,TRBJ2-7,ATSRDSPSGISGEQY
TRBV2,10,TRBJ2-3,ASSWTSGTQY
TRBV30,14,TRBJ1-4,AWSVDRFSTNEKLF
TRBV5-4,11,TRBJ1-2,ASSPLGLYGYT
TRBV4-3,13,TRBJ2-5,ASSQELGLDKTQY
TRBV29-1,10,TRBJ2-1,SQKAPGDEQF
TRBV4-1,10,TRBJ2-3,ASSQAAGTQY
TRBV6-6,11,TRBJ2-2,ASGLGGNGELF
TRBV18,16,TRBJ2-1,ASSPLSSGRGTYNEQF
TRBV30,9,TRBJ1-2,AWSYNYGYT
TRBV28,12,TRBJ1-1,ASSSGGALIEAF
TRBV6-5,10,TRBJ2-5,ASSYPEETQY
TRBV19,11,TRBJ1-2,ASSIGQLYGYT